This T cell receptor (beta chain) was captured in a study of blood T cell repertoires in COVID-19. Study-level background: The United States, Italy and Spain were the sources of the acute and convalescent COVID-19 samples. PBMCs, B-cell-depleted T cells, or T cells were the source of the cDNA or gDNA that made up the material.

Some clones are missing from TCRdb's copy, which holds only in-frame ones; the method was immunoSEQ multiplex PCR. The sample contains 300,000 to 450,000 clones, more than 70% of which appear only once. This TCR derives from a woman aged 30 to 39 with COVID-19, enrolled during active disease. Sequenced: peripheral blood.

CDR3 in amino acids: CASSGNRFTGELFF. The CDR3 DNA follows: TGTGCCAGCAGCGGAAACAGATTCACCGGGGAGCTGTTTTTT. The chain couples TRBV7-2 to TRBJ2-2; D gene unclear. Germline assignment: CDR1 SGHTA and CDR2 FQGNSA. The CDR3 totals 14 residues. Trimming pared 5 bases from V and 4 bases from J, leaving 11 bases between.